These 20 T cell receptor beta chains were all obtained from the same sample, sequenced in a study of spatial heterogeneity in lung cancer. Time point of the sample: blood at routine non-recurrence follow-up after resection. Unsorted tumor, nontumor lung tissue or cryopreserved PBMC supplied the whole RNA. TCRdb fed the 5' RACE reads into MiXCR, producing one record per CDR3 protein. Among about 120,000 distinct CDR3 sequences listed, 10% to 15% were seen once. Sequenced here: PBMCs, sampled at follow-up. The receptors were gathered from a male donor with early-stage non-small cell lung cancer.

This sequence joins TRBV7-2 and TRBJ1-5; D remains unclear. Germline CDR1 and CDR2: SGHTA and FQGNSA. The CDR3 consists of 13 residues. With 7 bases removed from V and 5 bases from J, the gap between germline ends came to 12 bases. The CDR3 protein is CASTINPDQPQHF. CDR3 DNA: TGTGCCAGCACCATAAACCCGGATCAGCCCCAGCATTTT.

This clonotype was picked up many times. V and J are TRBV29-1 and TRBJ1-3, with a tentative D call TRBD1 (6 bases). Looked up from germline, CDR1 is SQVTM and CDR2 is ANQGSEA. With 6 bases removed from V and 3 bases from J, the gap between germline ends came to 12 bases. CDR3 length equals 13 residues. In nucleotides, the CDR3 is TGCAGCGTGGGGGAGACAGGTGGAAACACCATATATTTT. It translates to CSVGETGGNTIYF.

A few counts support this clonotype. The V and J genes are TRBV7-2 and TRBJ2-2; D ambiguous. Trimming took 2 bases from V and 6 from J, leaving 10 bases between them. The CDR3 consists of 14 residues. The V gene's germline CDR1 is SGHTA and CDR2 FQGNSA. The CDR3 loop reads CASSLRLGPGELFF. DNA of the CDR3: TGTGCCAGCAGCTTACGGTTAGGGCCCGGGGAGCTGTTTTTT.

The V call is TRBV6-1, the J call TRBJ1-1, with no clear D. The V and J ends lost 6 bases and 4 bases respectively, with 12 bases between them. The CDR3 loop spans 13 amino acids. Germline CDR1 and CDR2: MNHNS and SASEGT. The CDR3 reads CASREKSSTEAFF. DNA for the CDR3: TGTGCCAGCAGGGAAAAATCAAGCACTGAAGCTTTCTTT.

This clonotype appeared many times. The chain couples TRBV9 to TRBJ1-1; D is unclear. The CDR3 sequence is 14 residues long. Trimming took off 4 bases at V and 0 bases at J, with 10 bases between the two ends. Germline lookup yields CDR1 SGDLS and CDR2 YYNGEE. CDR3 region: CASSTTVMNTEAFF. CDR3 nucleotide sequence: TGTGCCAGCAGCACAACAGTAATGAACACTGAAGCTTTCTTT.

This clonotype has just a few counts. The V and J genes are TRBV10-3 and TRBJ2-5; the match to TRBD1 covers 7 bases. CDR3 length: 14 residues. CDR1 is ENHRY and CDR2 is SYGVKD in the germline V gene. V was clipped by 3 bases and J by 4 bases; unmatched bases: 5. CDR3 in DNA: TGTGCCATCAGTGAACGGACAGGACCAGAGACCCAGTACTTC. It translates to CAISERTGPETQYF.

The rearrangement uses TRBV11-3 and TRBJ1-4; D not resolved. This CDR3 comprises 13 residues. Germline values: CDR1 SGHNT, CDR2 YENEEA. V lost 4 bases to trimming and J lost 8 bases, with 11 bases between them. DNA for the CDR3: TGTGCCAGCAGCTCATGGGTGGGCGAAAAACTGTTTTTT. It encodes CASSSWVGEKLFF.

The sample holds a few counts of this clonotype. The V call is TRBV25-1, the J call TRBJ1-2; no clear D. Germline loops: CDR1 MGHDK, CDR2 SYGVNS. Trimming shortened V by 2 bases and J by 1 base, and 5 bases separated the two germline ends. This CDR3 has 13 amino acids. The CDR3 here is CASSEDFNYGYTF. As DNA, the CDR3 is TGTGCCAGCAGTGAAGACTTTAACTATGGCTACACCTTC.

In its sample, this clonotype was seen many times. The genes are TRBV10-3 and TRBJ2-3; D is perhaps TRBD2 (5 bases). The CDR3 contains 12 residues. V lost 8 bases, J lost 3 bases, and 9 bases lay in between. Germline CDR1 is ENHRY and CDR2 is SYGVKD. CDR3 amino acids: CAIEGETDTQYF. The CDR3 coding sequence is TGTGCCATCGAGGGTGAGACAGATACGCAGTATTTT.

There are many counts of this clonotype. This chain joins TRBV6-5 and TRBJ1-5; 10 nucleotides match TRBD1. The CDR3 contains 18 residues. Losses at the gene ends were 0 bases for V and 3 bases for J; bases not matched to a gene: 8. The V gene's germline CDR1 is MNHEY and CDR2 SVGAGI. The CDR3 DNA reads TGTGCCAGCAGTTACTCCCGGCCGGGACAGGGGTACAATCAGCCCCAGCATTTT. This sequence encodes CASSYSRPGQGYNQPQHF.

This clonotype was found many times. CDR3 residues: CASSFRVNQPQHF. The DNA for the CDR3 is TGTGCCAGCAGTTTTAGAGTCAATCAGCCCCAGCATTTT. The chain joins TRBV27 to TRBJ1-5; D unclear. The length of the CDR3 is 13 residues. The germline gives CDR1 MNHEY, CDR2 SMNVEV (reference sequence). V lost 3 bases and J lost 3, with 6 bases in between.

As to this clonotype: One end of the junction fails to match germline, which may point to a read error. The genes are TRBV7-7 and TRBJ1-4; D is possibly TRBD1 (6 bases). CDR1 is SSHAT, CDR2 FNYEAQ, per germline (reference sequence). The CDR3 covers 20 residues. The CDR3: CASSHVTLEYGQKANEKLFF. The CDR3 DNA reads as TGTGCTAGCAGCCACGTAACACTAGAATACGGACAGAAGGCTAATGAAAAACTGTTTTTT.

The chain is built from TRBV25-1 and TRBJ2-2; the D gene is possibly TRBD1 (6 bases). V shed 1 base and J shed 2 bases, with 8 bases lying between them. This CDR3 comprises 15 residues. CDR1 MGHDK and CDR2 SYGVNS come from the germline V gene. In DNA form, the CDR3 reads TGTGCCAGCAGTGAATCCAGGGGTAACACCGGGGAGCTGTTTTTT. Residues: CASSESRGNTGELFF. Supplemented by reference TRBV25-1 and TRBJ2-2, the full variable domain reads EADIYQTPRYLVIGTGKKITLECSQTMGHDKMYWYQQDPGMELHLIHYSYGVNSTEKGDLSSESTVSRIRTEHFPLTLESARPSHTSQYLCASSESRGNTGELFFGEGSRLTVL.

The chain carries TRBV24-1 and TRBJ2-1; D is undetermined. V was pared by 1 base and J by 7 bases, with 7 bases between. CDR3 length equals 13 residues. Germline CDR1 is KGHDR and CDR2 is SFDVKD. The CDR3 DNA is TGTGCCACCAGTGATTTTTTGGGTAATGAGCAGTTCTTC. It encodes CATSDFLGNEQFF.

Many counts were recorded for this clonotype. The rearrangement joins TRBV27 to TRBJ2-7; D possibly uses TRBD1 or TRBD2 (5 bases each). CDR3 size: 12 residues. Germline V gene sequence: CDR1 MNHEY, CDR2 SMNVEV (reference sequence). V dropped 8 bases and J dropped 2 bases, with 10 bases sitting between them. CDR3 region: CASGRGPYEQYF. In DNA, the CDR3 is TGTGCCAGCGGAAGGGGACCCTACGAGCAGTACTTC.

The chain recombines TRBV18 with TRBJ2-3, with D tentatively TRBD2 (7 bases). The CDR3 sequence is 17 residues long. V was shortened by 2 bases and J by 5 bases, with 20 bases between the two germline ends. Looked up from germline, CDR1 is KGHSH and CDR2 is LQKENI. The CDR3 reads CASSPNPLGGAVDTQYF. The CDR3 nucleotides are TGTGCCAGCTCACCAAACCCTTTAGGGGGGGCGGTAGATACGCAGTATTTT.

The CDR3 DNA reads as TGTGCCAGCAATAGGGCGAGCGGGGGGATGACGCAGTATTTT. Its protein product is CASNRASGGMTQYF. This chain joins TRBV12-3 or TRBV12-4 and TRBJ2-3; 9 nucleotides align to TRBD2. CDR3 length: 14 residues. J lost 9 bases, V lost 7 bases, and 11 bases had no gene match.

This chain links TRBV5-4 with TRBJ2-6; possible D gene TRBD2, 6 bases. CDR1 SGHNT and CDR2 YYREEE come from the germline V gene (reference sequence). This CDR3 region has 19 residues. The ends were cut back, 0 bases at V and 0 bases at J, with 16 bases in the middle. The CDR3 sequence is CASSLELGGPISGANVLTF. The DNA for the CDR3 is TGTGCCAGCAGCTTGGAGTTGGGGGGTCCAATCTCTGGGGCCAACGTCCTGACTTTC.

This clonotype was detected a few times. J is TRBJ2-1 and V is TRBV24-1; D unclear. The CDR3 is 15 residues long. V lost 6 bases to trimming and J lost 2 bases, with 13 bases between them. CDR1 is KGHDR and CDR2 is SFDVKD in the germline V gene. The CDR3 spells CATSPSRLAYNEQFF. The CDR3 nucleotides read TGTGCCACCAGTCCCTCAAGACTTGCCTACAATGAGCAGTTCTTC.

The chain links TRBV2 to TRBJ2-1; tentatively, D is TRBD2 (5 bases). Germline loops: CDR1 SNHLY, CDR2 FYNNEI. CDR3 length: 11 amino acids. V lost 5 bases, J lost 12 bases, and 11 bases lay in between. CDR3 residues: CASSSGRGQFF. CDR3 bases: TGTGCCAGCAGTTCAGGTCGGGGGCAGTTCTTC.